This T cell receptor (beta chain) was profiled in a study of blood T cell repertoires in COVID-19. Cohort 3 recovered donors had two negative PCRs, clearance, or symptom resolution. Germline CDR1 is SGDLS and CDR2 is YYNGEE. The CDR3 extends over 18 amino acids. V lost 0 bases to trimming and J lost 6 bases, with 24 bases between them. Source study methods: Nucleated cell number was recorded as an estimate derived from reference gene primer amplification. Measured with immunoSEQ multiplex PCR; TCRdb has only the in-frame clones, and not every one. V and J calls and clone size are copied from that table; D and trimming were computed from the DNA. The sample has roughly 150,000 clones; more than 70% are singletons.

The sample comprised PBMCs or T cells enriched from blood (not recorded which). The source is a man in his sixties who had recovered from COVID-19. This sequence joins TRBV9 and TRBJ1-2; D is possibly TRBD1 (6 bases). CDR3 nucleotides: TGTGCCAGCAGCGTAGACCGGGGGGCATCGCAATCAGATGATGGCTACACCTTC. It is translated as CASSVDRGASQSDDGYTF.